Sequencing of this TCR beta chain was carried out in a study of CD8 T cells in ankylosing spondylitis. Whole-study findings and limits: A motif of several highly homologous TCR beta variants was seen as apparently characteristic of ankylosing spondylitis blood. Relatively scarce in peripheral blood, disease-linked clones were CD8+. There were earlier reports of some motif variants in reactive arthritis synovial fluid and blood.

MiXCR, run by TCRdb on the 5' RACE reads, gives a single entry per CDR3 protein. The sample has more than 650,000 distinct CDR3 sequences; 12% are singletons. Germline V gene sequence: CDR1 MNHEY, CDR2 SVGEGT. The CDR3 is made up of 14 amino acids. V gave up 4 bases and J gave up 4 bases, with 12 bases separating them. Details on this clonotype: The antigen is unknown. Without the conserved terminal phenylalanine or tryptophan, this CDR3 likely stems from a read error.

This TCR was recovered from a male donor with ankylosing spondylitis. The chain couples TRBV6-2 or TRBV6-3 to TRBJ2-3; possible D gene TRBD2, 6 bases. Material for sequencing was blood, either unsorted or a sorted T cell fraction (not recorded which). The CDR3 is CASSSLWGADTQYL. CDR3 coding DNA: TGTGCCAGCAGTTCCCTTTGGGGGGCAGATACGCAGTATCTT.